This T cell receptor beta chain was observed in a study of blood T cells in healthy people across ages. Points from the study as a whole: Estimates of total diversity, which came from one million sequenced T cells, were considered to be underestimates.

CDR1 is SGHTA and CDR2 is FQGTGA in the germline V gene. This CDR3 region has 14 residues. V lost 5 bases and J lost 0, with 9 bases in between. Alongside a J-beta primer mix, a sample-barcoded 5' primer served in a second PCR lasting about 6 to 11 cycles. Template switching added a 12-random-nucleotide identifier to every cDNA molecule. Every sample produced at least 2.5 million CDR3-containing paired-end reads. TCRdb reanalysed the 5' RACE reads using MiXCR and keeps one entry per CDR3 protein. Of around 970,000 distinct CDR3 sequences in the sample, roughly 47% are singletons; the top ten hold about a fifth. This clonotype was seen only a few times. The antigen is unknown.

The chain is built from TRBV7-3 and TRBJ2-3; D not certain. The sequence was collected from a woman aged 60-70 years in good health. Source material: blood. The CDR3 DNA reads as TGTGCCAGCAGCCCTACCCATAGCACAGATACGCAGTATTTT. Its translation is CASSPTHSTDTQYF.